Below are 9 T cell receptor beta chains sequenced from a single sample in a study of T cell repertoires in cytomegalovirus infection (dated by TCRdb to about 2019). TCRdb records Illumina HiSeq 1500 as the sequencer. The public sequencing data were trimmed at Q25 with fastp and processed into clonotypes with MiXCR by TCRdb, which kept only in-frame beta chains. Here each entry gathers all rows of one CDR3 protein and keeps the most common genes and DNA. In all, the sample holds fewer than 85,000 distinct CDR3 sequences, and just under 4% of those were seen once. Around 22% of the sample is in the top ten clones. The specimen was PBMCs. All receptors derive from a human donor in good health (CMV status not recorded). Some clones in this sample may be carry-over from other donors' samples.

This clonotype was observed many times. This chain joins TRBV7-6 and TRBJ2-2; the D call may be TRBD1 or TRBD2 (5 bases each). There are 15 residues in the CDR3. The germline CDR1 and CDR2 sequences are SGHVS and FNYEAQ. V dropped 1 base and J dropped 4 bases, with 10 bases sitting between them. The CDR3 DNA reads TGTGCCAGCAGCTTAGAGGGGACGCCCACCGGGGAGCTGTTTTTT. It encodes CASSLEGTPTGELFF. Variable domain in full (rest from reference TRBV7-6 and TRBJ2-2): GAGVSQSPRYKVTKRGQDVALRCDPISGHVSLYWYRQALGQGPEFLTYFNYEAQQDKSGLPNDRFSAERPEGSISTLTIQRTEQRDSAMYRCASSLEGTPTGELFFGEGSRLTVL.

This clonotype occurred many times. This chain links TRBV7-6 with TRBJ2-7, with D unclear. The CDR3 extends over 13 amino acids. The V and J ends lost 1 base and 6 bases respectively, with 10 bases between them. Germline CDR1 SGHVS, CDR2 FNYEAQ. CDR3 sequence reads: CASSLGQLSEQYF. CDR3 sequence (DNA): TGTGCCAGCAGCTTAGGTCAGCTTAGCGAGCAGTACTTC.

This chain connects TRBV29-1 to TRBJ2-1; the D is unclear. The CDR3 runs to 11 residues. The germline gives CDR1 SQVTM, CDR2 ANQGSEA. V was shortened by 5 bases and J by 9 bases, with 11 bases between the two germline ends. The DNA of the CDR3 is TGCAGCGTTTCCGGGTACGGTGAGCAGTTCTTC. Residues: CSVSGYGEQFF.

This clonotype appeared many times. The gene calls are TRBV3-1 and TRBJ2-6, with TRBD2 matching 8 bases. The junction had 4 bases not matched to a gene; V was cut back by 4 bases and J by 2 bases. The CDR3 runs to 16 residues. The germline V gene has CDR1 LGHDT and CDR2 YNNKEL (reference sequence). The CDR3 spells CASSLRGGAGANVLTF. In DNA, the CDR3 is TGTGCCAGCAGCCTTCGGGGGGGAGCTGGGGCCAACGTCCTGACTTTC. Drawing the rest from reference TRBV3-1 and TRBJ2-6, the complete variable domain is DTAVSQTPKYLVTQMGNDKSIKCEQNLGHDTMYWYKQDSKKFLKIMFSYNNKELIINETVPNRFSPKSPDKAHLNLHINSLELGDSAVYFCASSLRGGAGANVLTFGAGSRLTVL.

This clonotype was seen at least ten times. The chain is built from TRBV5-4 and TRBJ2-1, with 12 nucleotides matching TRBD2. V lost 4 bases, J lost 5 bases, and 7 bases stayed unmatched. Germline V gene data show CDR1 as SGHNT and CDR2 as YYREEE (reference sequence). CDR3 length equals 16 residues. The DNA of the CDR3 is TGTGCCAGCAGCCGTCCTAGCGGGAGGGCCGACAATGAGCAGTTCTTC. The encoded protein is CASSRPSGRADNEQFF.

This clonotype was observed at least ten times. This chain links TRBV20-1 with TRBJ2-7, with D hard to call. The CDR3 extends over 13 amino acids. Trimming took off 3 bases at V and 4 bases at J, with 13 bases between the two ends. Germline loops: CDR1 DFQATT, CDR2 SNEGSKA (reference sequence). The CDR3 nucleotides read TGCAGTGCTAGGAGTGGAAAGTCTTACGAGCAGTACTTC. Translated: CSARSGKSYEQYF.

The sample holds many counts of this clonotype. In DNA form, the CDR3 reads TGTGCCAGCAGCACAGGAAGGGATCAGCCCCAGCATTTT. Translation gives CASSTGRDQPQHF. The chain joins TRBV6-6 to TRBJ1-5; D may be TRBD1 (5 bases). Trimming left V 6 bases short and J 5 bases short, with 11 bases between. From germline, CDR1 is MNHNY and CDR2 SVGAGI (reference sequence). The CDR3 spans 13 residues.

This clonotype showed up many times. The chain has TRBV7-2 and TRBJ1-1; D remains unclear. The CDR3 sequence is 15 residues long. Looked up from germline, CDR1 is SGHTA and CDR2 is FQGNSA. V shed 7 bases and J shed 5 bases, with 20 bases lying between them. The CDR3 loop reads CASIPRARGKTEAFF. CDR3 DNA sequence: TGTGCCAGCATCCCCAGAGCGAGAGGGAAAACTGAAGCTTTCTTT.

This clonotype was observed many times. The rearrangement uses TRBV20-1 and TRBJ2-1; D perhaps matches TRBD2 (5 bases). The CDR3 length is 14 residues. Germline-derived CDR1 and CDR2 are DFQATT and SNEGSKA (reference sequence). V was shortened by 1 base and J by 5 bases, with 12 bases between the two germline ends. This CDR3 reads CSARGLAFHNEQFF. The DNA for the CDR3 is TGCAGTGCTAGAGGCCTAGCATTCCACAATGAGCAGTTCTTC.